This is a list of T cell receptor beta chains from one sample in a study of blood T cell repertoires in COVID-19. The repertoire was sequenced with immunoSEQ multiplex PCR; TCRdb's copy has only in-frame clones and lacks some. The sample contains roughly 140,000 clones, approximately 80% of which appear only once. The sequenced sample was peripheral blood. The receptors stem from a woman at least 80 years old with acute or convalescent COVID-19. CDR3s include the opening cysteine and the closing phenylalanine or tryptophan. D genes are given only for firm matches. The size field is filled for only some rows; it gives once, few, many or a size class.

v_gene	j_gene	d_gene	abundance	CDR3nt	CDR3aa
TRBV29-1	TRBJ2-1	TRBD2	few	TGCAGCGTGGGAGGGACTGAGACAAACAATGAGCAGTTCTTC	CSVGGTETNNEQFF
TRBV30	TRBJ1-2	-	-	TGTGCCTGGAGTCCTAGTACAGGAGGCTACACCTTC	CAWSPSTGGYTF
TRBV9	TRBJ2-5	-	few	TGTGCCAGCAGCGTAGGGGGCGTCCGAGAGACCCAGTACTTC	CASSVGGVRETQYF
TRBV5-5	TRBJ1-6	-	-	TGTGCCAGCAGCTTGTTTGGGGGCATGAATAATTCACCCCTCCACTTT	CASSLFGGMNNSPLHF
TRBV18	TRBJ2-5	-	-	TGTGCCAGCTCACCACCGGCCAGGGCAGAGACCCAGTACTTC	CASSPPARAETQYF
TRBV7-9	TRBJ2-5	-	-	TGTGCCAGCAGCTTTAGTGCGGAGACCCAGTACTTC	CASSFSAETQYF
TRBV4-1	TRBJ2-3	-	-	TGCGCCAGCAGCCAAGAAGCGGGAGATACGCAGTATTTT	CASSQEAGDTQYF
TRBV11-2	TRBJ2-7	-	-	TGTGCCAGCAGCTTCGGAAGCTGGTCAGGCCTCTCCTACGAGCAGTACTTC	CASSFGSWSGLSYEQYF
TRBV19	TRBJ2-3	TRBD2	-	TGTGCCACCATGTATAGGACTAGCGGGTTCGGAGACAGAGATACGCAGTATTTT	CATMYRTSGFGDRDTQYF
TRBV11-3	TRBJ1-1	-	-	TGTGCCAGCAGCTCGTCGGTGGGCCGGGCTTTCTTT	CASSSSVGRAFF
TRBV11-2	TRBJ1-6	-	-	TGTGCCAGCAGCACTGACAGGCTTAATTCACCCCTCCACTTT	CASSTDRLNSPLHF
TRBV7-3	TRBJ2-1	TRBD2	-	TGTGCCAGCAGCTTATTTGCTAGCGGGAGGGGTGAGCAGTTCTTC	CASSLFASGRGEQFF
TRBV18	TRBJ1-5	-	-	TGTGCCAGCTCAAGCTACCGGGACAATCAGCCCCAGCATTTT	CASSSYRDNQPQHF
TRBV7-2	TRBJ1-2	-	-	TGTGCCAGCACTATCGACAGAACTAACTATGGCTACACCTTC	CASTIDRTNYGYTF
TRBV2	TRBJ1-6	-	-	TGTGCCAGCACCCTCGGGGGGGACTCCTATAATTCACCCCTCCACTTT	CASTLGGDSYNSPLHF
TRBV19	TRBJ1-3	TRBD1	-	TGTGCCAGTAGTCGTAACGGACAGGCAGGAAACACCATATATTTT	CASSRNGQAGNTIYF